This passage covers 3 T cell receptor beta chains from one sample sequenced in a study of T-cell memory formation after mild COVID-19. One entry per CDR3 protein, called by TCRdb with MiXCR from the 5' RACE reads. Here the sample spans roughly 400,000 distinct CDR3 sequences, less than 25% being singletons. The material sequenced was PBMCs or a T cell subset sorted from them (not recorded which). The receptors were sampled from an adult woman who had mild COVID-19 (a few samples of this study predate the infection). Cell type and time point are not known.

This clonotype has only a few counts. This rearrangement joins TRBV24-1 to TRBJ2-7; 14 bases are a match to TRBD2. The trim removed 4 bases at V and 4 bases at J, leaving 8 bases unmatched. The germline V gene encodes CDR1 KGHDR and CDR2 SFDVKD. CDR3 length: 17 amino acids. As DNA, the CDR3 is TGTGCCACCAGTGACCTCCCACGACTAGCGGGAGGGTACGAGCAGTACTTC. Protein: CATSDLPRLAGGYEQYF.

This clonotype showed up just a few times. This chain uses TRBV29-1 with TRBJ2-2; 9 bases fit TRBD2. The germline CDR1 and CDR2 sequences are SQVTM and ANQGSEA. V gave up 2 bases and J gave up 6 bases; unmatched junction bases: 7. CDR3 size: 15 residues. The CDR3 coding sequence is TGCAGCGTTGAACGCCTAGCGGGGATCGCCGGGGAGCTGTTTTTT. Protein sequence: CSVERLAGIAGELFF.

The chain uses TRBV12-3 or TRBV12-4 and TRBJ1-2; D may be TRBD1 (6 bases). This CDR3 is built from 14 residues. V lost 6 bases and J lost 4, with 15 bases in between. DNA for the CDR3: TGTGCCAGCAGCCCCCTACAGGGCGCCTATGGCTACACCTTC. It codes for CASSPLQGAYGYTF.